This entry describes one T cell receptor (beta chain). Its antigen is not identified. The sample is drawn from a study of blood T cells in healthy people across ages. Whole-study findings and limits: As age increased, TCR beta diversity per million T cells fell in a roughly linear fashion. Samples with more naive T cells showed higher observed beta diversity.

V lost 8 bases to trimming and J lost 5 bases, with 16 bases between them. Germline V lookup: CDR1 ENHRY, CDR2 SYGVKD. CDR3 size: 14 residues. PCR was performed a second time for about 6 to 11 cycles using a sample-barcoded 5' primer and a J-beta primer mix. Each single sample gave us at least 2.5 million CDR3-containing paired-end reads. TCRdb re-analysed the 5' RACE reads in MiXCR, keeping a single row per CDR3 protein. The sample lists over 1.5 million distinct CDR3 sequences; 49% were seen once. This clonotype was sampled from a woman aged 40 to 50 in good health. Sequencing was carried out using blood. The J gene is TRBJ2-1, the V gene TRBV10-3, with D perhaps TRBD2 (6 bases). CDR3 nucleotide sequence: TGTGCCATCCGAGGGACTGGCGGCAACAATGAGCAGTTCTTC. It is translated as CAIRGTGGNNEQFF.